This is a list of T cell receptor beta chains from one sample in a study of CD8 T cells in Susac syndrome. TCRdb ran MiXCR on the immunoSEQ multiplex PCR reads and lists one entry per CDR3 protein. The sample contains roughly 150,000 distinct CDR3 sequences, roughly 95% of which appear only once. Sequenced input: CD4+ T cells from PBMCs. The receptors originated from a human donor with Susac syndrome. Both conserved end residues are part of each CDR3. D genes are given only for firm matches. Clone size is stated in some rows and not others, as once, few, many or a class when expanded.

v_gene	j_gene	abundance	d_gene	CDR3nt	CDR3aa
TRBV29-1	TRBJ2-1	.	.	TGCAGCGTGGGACTTCTCGTCTACAATGAGCAGTTCTTC	CSVGLLVYNEQFF
TRBV3-1	TRBJ2-3	.	.	TGTGCCAGCAGCCAGCGGGGATCAGATACGCAGTATTTT	CASSQRGSDTQYF
TRBV6-4	TRBJ2-4	.	.	TGTGCCAGCAGTGACTCTTTCGGCATTCAGTACTTC	CASSDSFGIQYF
TRBV29-1	TRBJ2-3	once	TRBD2	TGCAGCGTTGAGCCTAGCGGTTATACGCAGTATTTT	CSVEPSGYTQYF
TRBV19	TRBJ2-1	once	.	TGTGCCAGTAAACACCAATCCTACAATGAGCAGTTCTTC	CASKHQSYNEQFF
TRBV29-1	TRBJ2-1	.	TRBD2	TGCAGCGTTGTGGCGGGGGGACACAATGAGCAGTTCTTC	CSVVAGGHNEQFF
TRBV7-2	TRBJ2-5	.	.	TGTGCCAGCAGCTTTACAGAGACCCAGTACTTC	CASSFTETQYF
TRBV7-9	TRBJ2-7	.	.	TGTGCCAGCAGCTTAGGCCCCCCAGCAGGTAGCTCCTACGAGCAGTACTTC	CASSLGPPAGSSYEQYF
TRBV20-1	TRBJ1-1	.	.	TGCAGTGCTAGAGATATGAGGTTCGGGTTTGGTGAAGCTTTCTTT	CSARDMRFGFGEAFF
TRBV2	TRBJ2-4	.	.	TGTGCCAGCACCGATCCTCGAGCCAAAAACATTCAGTACTTC	CASTDPRAKNIQYF
TRBV7-8	TRBJ2-4	.	.	TGTGCCAGCAGCTTACGGGGGGCCGGCAAAAACATTCAGTACTTC	CASSLRGAGKNIQYF
TRBV29-1	TRBJ1-1	.	.	TGCAGCGTTACCAAAGATATAGTTGAGAGGAGGACTGAAGCTTTCTTT	CSVTKDIVERRTEAFF
TRBV29-1	TRBJ2-5	.	TRBD1	TGCAGCGTTGAACGGGACAGACAAGAGACCCAGTACTTC	CSVERDRQETQYF
TRBV12-5	TRBJ1-5	.	.	TGTGCTAGTGGTTTGGTCTCAAATCAGCCCCAGCATTTT	CASGLVSNQPQHF
TRBV20-1	TRBJ1-2	.	.	TGCAGTGCTAGAGCCGAACCTAACTATGGCTACACCTTC	CSARAEPNYGYTF
TRBV3-1	TRBJ2-1	.	.	TGTGCCAGCAGCCAAAATACGGGGGCAGGGGTAAATGAGCAGTTCTTC	CASSQNTGAGVNEQFF
TRBV6-2/TRBV6-3	TRBJ2-4	.	.	TGTGCCAGCGATGGCGGGGGCATGAAAAACATTCAGTACTTC	CASDGGGMKNIQYF
TRBV29-1	TRBJ1-1	few	TRBD1	TGCAGCGCCGTCCCGGGACAGGGGAACACTGAAGCTTTCTTT	CSAVPGQGNTEAFF
TRBV29-1	TRBJ2-7	few	.	TGCAGCGTTAGCCCGGGGGATGAGCAGTACTTC	CSVSPGDEQYF
TRBV20-1	TRBJ1-5	.	.	TGCAGTGCTAGTAGGCAGTTCTCGGAGCCCCAGCATTTT	CSASRQFSEPQHF
TRBV20-1	TRBJ1-2	.	TRBD1	TGCAGTGCCGCGACAGGGTATGGCTACACCTTC	CSAATGYGYTF
TRBV6-6	TRBJ1-2	.	.	TGTGCCACGGCCGAGGGGAGAGGCTACACCTTC	CATAEGRGYTF
TRBV29-1	TRBJ1-2	.	.	TGCAGCGTTGCCGCCACACCGGGCGTAAACTATGGCTACACCTTC	CSVAATPGVNYGYTF
TRBV20-1	TRBJ2-1	.	TRBD1	TGCAGTGCTACCAGGGACAGTCTAGGGAGCAATGAGCAGTTCTTC	CSATRDSLGSNEQFF
TRBV6-5	TRBJ2-3	.	TRBD1	TGTGCCAGCAGTATACAGGGGGCAGATACGCAGTATTTT	CASSIQGADTQYF
TRBV5-6	TRBJ2-6	.	TRBD1	TGTGCCAGCAGCCACAGGGGAACTGGGGCCAACGTCCTGACTTTC	CASSHRGTGANVLTF
TRBV9	TRBJ2-2	.	.	TGTGCCAGCAGCCCCGACCCATCGAACACCGGGGAGCTGTTTTTT	CASSPDPSNTGELFF
TRBV7-2	TRBJ2-1	.	TRBD1	TGTGCCAGCAGCGGTAGAGGTACAGGGGGAGATGAGCAGTTCTTC	CASSGRGTGGDEQFF
TRBV3-1	TRBJ1-2	.	.	TGTGCCAGCTCGGACAGTTCCTATGGCTACACCTTC	CASSDSSYGYTF
TRBV5-4	TRBJ1-2	.	.	TGTGCCAGCAGCCTTACAGTTAACTATGGCTACACCTTC	CASSLTVNYGYTF
TRBV29-1	TRBJ1-1	few	.	TGCAGCGTTGCCTCGGACACTGAAGCTTTCTTT	CSVASDTEAFF
TRBV15	TRBJ1-3	.	.	TGTGCCACCAGCAGGGGGGAGATCTCTGGAAACACCATATATTTT	CATSRGEISGNTIYF
TRBV7-3	TRBJ2-7	.	TRBD1	TGTGCCAGCAGCCTGGGGACAGGTCCCTACGAGCAGTACTTC	CASSLGTGPYEQYF
TRBV4-3	TRBJ2-2	.	.	TGCGCCAGCAGCCAAGAAGGTGGGACTTTCCACGGGGAGCTGTTTTTT	CASSQEGGTFHGELFF
TRBV20-1	TRBJ2-3	.	TRBD2	TGCAGTGCCGCCGGGACTAGCGGCAACACAGATACGCAGTATTTT	CSAAGTSGNTDTQYF
TRBV3-1	TRBJ2-5	.	.	TGTGCCAGCAGCCAAACTTGGGCGGAAGAGACCCAGTACTTC	CASSQTWAEETQYF
TRBV12-3/TRBV12-4	TRBJ1-6	.	.	TGTGCCAGCAGCTCTACGGGGAGTAATTCACCCCTCCACTTT	CASSSTGSNSPLHF
TRBV6-5	TRBJ1-6	once	.	TGTGCCGCCTCCTCGCAGGGCTATTCACCCCTCCACTTT	CAASSQGYSPLHF
TRBV27	TRBJ2-4	.	TRBD1	TGTGCCAGCGGTGACAGGGACATTCAGTACTTC	CASGDRDIQYF
TRBV2	TRBJ2-1	.	.	TGTGCCAGCAGTAGTAACCATTATGAGCAGTTCTTC	CASSSNHYEQFF
TRBV12-3/TRBV12-4	TRBJ2-1	.	.	TGTGCCAGCAGTTTAGCCGGGGATGAGCAGTTCTTC	CASSLAGDEQFF
TRBV29-1	TRBJ1-3	.	.	TGCAGCGTTTGGCTCGGAAACACCATATATTTT	CSVWLGNTIYF
TRBV12-3/TRBV12-4	TRBJ2-3	.	.	TGTGCCAGCAGCGCGGGGGACACCACAGATACGCAGTATTTT	CASSAGDTTDTQYF
TRBV6-1	TRBJ2-5	.	.	TGTGCCAGCAGTGAACCGGGACACTTAACGACCCAGTACTTC	CASSEPGHLTTQYF
TRBV4-1	TRBJ1-4	.	TRBD1	TGCGCCAGCAGCCAAGCACGGATCCGGGACAGGCCTCTCGGGAATGAAAAACTGTTTTTT	CASSQARIRDRPLGNEKLFF
TRBV6-1	TRBJ2-5	.	TRBD1	TGTGCCAGCAAAAGGGCCCTTGACAGGGGGCGAGAGACCCAGTACTTC	CASKRALDRGRETQYF
TRBV29-1	TRBJ2-7	.	.	TGCAGCGTTGTGAGCAGGGGACTTTACGAGCAGTACTTC	CSVVSRGLYEQYF
TRBV29-1	TRBJ1-1	few	.	TGCAGCGTTGAATGGGTCGGCAGTCCTACTGAAGCTTTCTTT	CSVEWVGSPTEAFF
TRBV5-1	TRBJ1-1	.	.	TGCGCCAGCAGCTTGACCTCTCGGGAGGGGAACACTGAAGCTTTCTTT	CASSLTSREGNTEAFF
TRBV18	TRBJ2-5	.	.	TGTGCCAGCTCACCTCTGCACGACCAAGAGACCCAGTACTTC	CASSPLHDQETQYF
TRBV20-1	TRBJ2-2	once	.	TGCAGTGCTAGACCCGTAACAGGGAACACCGGGGAGCTGTTTTTT	CSARPVTGNTGELFF
TRBV5-4	TRBJ2-7	.	.	TGTGCCAGCACCCGAGGGGGGTCGGGTGGTGACGAGCAGTACTTC	CASTRGGSGGDEQYF
TRBV5-1	TRBJ2-1	.	TRBD2	TGCGCCAGCAGCTCCATAGCGGGGGCTCACAATGAGCAGTTCTTC	CASSSIAGAHNEQFF
TRBV7-8	TRBJ2-3	.	TRBD2	TGTGCCAGCAGCCCACTAGCGGGGGAACGGGGTACGCAGTATTTT	CASSPLAGERGTQYF
TRBV15	TRBJ2-2	.	.	TGTGCCACCAGCAGAGATCGAGGGATGAACACCGGGGAGCTGTTTTTT	CATSRDRGMNTGELFF